Below are 9 T cell receptor beta chains sequenced from a single sample in a study of yellow fever vaccine responses in identical twins. TCRdb fed the RT-PCR reads into MiXCR, producing one record per CDR3 protein. The sample shows about 19,000 distinct CDR3 sequences, about 56% of them seen only once. The specimen comprised T cells from blood (PBMCs), unsorted or a sorted subset (not recorded which), sampled before or after yellow fever vaccination (not recorded which). The receptors stem from a woman between 18 and 30 years old who received the yellow fever vaccine.

This sequence joins TRBV7-6 and TRBJ1-1; D ambiguous. The CDR3 is 17 amino acids. Germline values: CDR1 SGHVS, CDR2 FNYEAQ. The V and J ends lost 1 base and 3 bases respectively, with 18 bases between them. The CDR3 nucleotides are TGTGCCAGCAGCTTAGTTGAGGGTTCTTTGGTAGACACTGAAGCTTTCTTT. As protein: CASSLVEGSLVDTEAFF.

On this clonotype: Germline is not matched at one junction end, which may reflect a read error. The J gene is TRBJ2-1, the V gene TRBV7-2, with 12 nucleotides matching TRBD2. Per the germline V gene, CDR1 is SGHTA and CDR2 is FQGNSA. The CDR3 contains 15 residues. CDR3 sequence (DNA): TGTGCCAGCAGCCTAGCGGGGGGGCCATACAATGAGCAGTTCTTC. Translating gives CASSLAGGPYNEQFF. Combining the CDR3 with reference TRBV7-2 and TRBJ2-1 gives the whole variable domain GAGVSQSPSNKVTEKGKDVELRCDPISGHTALYWYRQSLGQGLEFLIYFQGNSAPDKSGLPSDRFSAERTGGSVSTLTIQRTQQEDSAVYLCASSLAGGPYNEQFFGPGTRLTVL.

This chain links TRBV12-3 or TRBV12-4 with TRBJ2-1, with TRBD2 identical over 11 bases. The CDR3 covers 15 residues. V gave up 3 bases and J gave up 4 bases; unmatched junction bases: 2. The CDR3 reads CASSLGTSGYNEQFF. Here the CDR3 DNA reads TGTGCCAGCAGTTTGGGGACTAGCGGTTACAATGAGCAGTTCTTC.

The chain is built from TRBV27 and TRBJ1-4; a possible D gene is TRBD1 (5 bases). Trimming took off 7 bases at V and 7 bases at J, with 16 bases between the two ends. Germline loops: CDR1 MNHEY, CDR2 SMNVEV (reference sequence). This CDR3 contains 14 residues. Here the CDR3 DNA reads TGTGCCAGCAACCAGGGTCGACGTGGTGAAAAACTGTTTTTT. It codes for CASNQGRRGEKLFF. The complete variable domain, with remaining parts taken from reference TRBV27 and TRBJ1-4, reads EAQVTQNPRYLITVTGKKLTVTCSQNMNHEYMSWYRQDPGLGLRQIYYSMNVEVTDKGDVPEGYKVSRKEKRNFPLILESPSPNQTSLYFCASNQGRRGEKLFFGSGTQLSVL.

This chain links TRBV27 with TRBJ2-3, with 12 bases matching TRBD2. Germline V gene lookup returns CDR1 MNHEY and CDR2 SMNVEV (reference sequence). The CDR3 contains 17 residues. Unmatched junction bases numbered 9, after V lost 3 bases and J lost 5 bases. CDR3: CASSFQRLAGVEDTQYF. DNA for the CDR3: TGTGCCAGCAGTTTTCAGCGACTAGCGGGAGTTGAAGATACGCAGTATTTT.

V gene TRBV5-6 combines with J gene TRBJ2-7; D remains ambiguous. The ends were cut back, 3 bases at V and 7 bases at J, with 14 bases in the middle. This CDR3 spans 13 amino acids. Germline CDR1 reads SGHDT; CDR2 reads YYEEEE. CDR3 nucleotide sequence: TGTGCCAGCAGCTCCGCATACCTTTTGGAGCAGTACGTC. Translated, it gives CASSSAYLLEQYV.

CDR3 in amino acids: CASSSLAGGPYEQYF. DNA for the CDR3: TGTGCCAGCAGTTCCTTAGCGGGAGGGCCTTACGAGCAGTACTTC. The chain employs TRBV28 and TRBJ2-7; 11 bases align to TRBD2. CDR3 length: 15 amino acids. J lost 4 bases, V lost 4 bases, and 6 bases had no gene match. The germline V gene has CDR1 MDHEN and CDR2 SYDVKM.

Only a few counts were recorded for this clonotype. The chain uses TRBV3-1 and TRBJ2-5; D not certain. The CDR3 has 12 amino acids. The germline V gene has CDR1 LGHDT and CDR2 YNNKEL (reference sequence). Trimming removed 0 bases at V and 5 bases at J, with 4 bases between. The CDR3 nucleotides are TGTGCCAGCAGCCAAGATAGGGAGACCCAGTACTTC. Its protein is CASSQDRETQYF.

Only one count was recorded for this clonotype. The J gene is TRBJ2-3, the V gene TRBV28; D is uncertain. The length of the CDR3 is 14 residues. Trimming left V 5 bases short and J 0 bases short, with 9 bases between. Germline V gives CDR1 MDHEN, CDR2 SYDVKM. Here the CDR3 reads CASSPIGSTDTQYF. The DNA of the CDR3 is TGTGCCAGCAGTCCAATAGGGAGCACAGATACGCAGTATTTT. The entire variable domain, with the rest obtained from reference TRBV28 and TRBJ2-3, is as follows: DVKVTQSSRYLVKRTGEKVFLECVQDMDHENMFWYRQDPGLGLRLIYFSYDVKMKEKGDIPEGYSVSREKKERFSLILESASTNQTSMYLCASSPIGSTDTQYFGPGTRLTVL.